The clone carrying this T cell receptor beta chain was counted ten times or more. Looked up from germline, CDR1 is SGHRS and CDR2 is YFSETQ. Trimming took off 4 bases at V and 1 base at J, with 11 bases between the two ends. This CDR3 is built from 14 residues. This sample was taken from a study of spatial heterogeneity in lung cancer. Stated time point: sample taken at primary tumor resection. Whole RNA was taken from tumor, nontumor lung or frozen PBMC; it was then sequenced unsorted. TCRdb fed the 5' RACE reads into MiXCR, producing one record per CDR3 protein. The table includes over 45,000 distinct CDR3 sequences, about 5.8% detected once.

This chain connects TRBV5-1 to TRBJ1-2; D not certain. The sequencing used PBMCs, collected at surgery. This sequence was found in a male donor with early-stage non-small cell lung cancer. In nucleotides, the CDR3 is TGCGCCAGCAGCCCGGACGGATTTAACTATGGCTACACCTTC. Its translation: CASSPDGFNYGYTF.